This T cell receptor (beta chain) emerged from a study of siplizumab effects on memory and regulatory T cells. Findings of the study overall: Alloreactive sequences that could be traced to unstimulated CD4+ memory cells showed a significant reduction under siplizumab. For mappable alloreactive CD4+ clones, the mean Treg-derived fraction was around 69% with siplizumab and about 26% in controls. Memory cells seemed less diverse than naive T cells, which also seemed major contributors to the alloresponse. Of the proliferating CD4+ or CD8+ clones, roughly 80-96% lacked a naive or memory phenotype that could be assigned.

Germline values: CDR1 MDHEN, CDR2 SYDVKM. V was clipped by 4 bases and J by 0 bases, with 6 bases between them. The CDR3 is made up of 14 amino acids. Profiling relied on immunoSEQ multiplex PCR, and the TCRdb table lists in-frame clones only, not all of them. This table has roughly 80,000 clones, about 91% appearing once. Details on this clone: Its antigen is not known.

This chain connects TRBV28 to TRBJ1-4; D ambiguous. The source of this sequence is a human donor in good health. Source material: Tregs sorted from blood. CDR3 bases: TGTGCCAGCAGTTGGGCCTCAACTAATGAAAAACTGTTTTTT. Translation gives CASSWASTNEKLFF.